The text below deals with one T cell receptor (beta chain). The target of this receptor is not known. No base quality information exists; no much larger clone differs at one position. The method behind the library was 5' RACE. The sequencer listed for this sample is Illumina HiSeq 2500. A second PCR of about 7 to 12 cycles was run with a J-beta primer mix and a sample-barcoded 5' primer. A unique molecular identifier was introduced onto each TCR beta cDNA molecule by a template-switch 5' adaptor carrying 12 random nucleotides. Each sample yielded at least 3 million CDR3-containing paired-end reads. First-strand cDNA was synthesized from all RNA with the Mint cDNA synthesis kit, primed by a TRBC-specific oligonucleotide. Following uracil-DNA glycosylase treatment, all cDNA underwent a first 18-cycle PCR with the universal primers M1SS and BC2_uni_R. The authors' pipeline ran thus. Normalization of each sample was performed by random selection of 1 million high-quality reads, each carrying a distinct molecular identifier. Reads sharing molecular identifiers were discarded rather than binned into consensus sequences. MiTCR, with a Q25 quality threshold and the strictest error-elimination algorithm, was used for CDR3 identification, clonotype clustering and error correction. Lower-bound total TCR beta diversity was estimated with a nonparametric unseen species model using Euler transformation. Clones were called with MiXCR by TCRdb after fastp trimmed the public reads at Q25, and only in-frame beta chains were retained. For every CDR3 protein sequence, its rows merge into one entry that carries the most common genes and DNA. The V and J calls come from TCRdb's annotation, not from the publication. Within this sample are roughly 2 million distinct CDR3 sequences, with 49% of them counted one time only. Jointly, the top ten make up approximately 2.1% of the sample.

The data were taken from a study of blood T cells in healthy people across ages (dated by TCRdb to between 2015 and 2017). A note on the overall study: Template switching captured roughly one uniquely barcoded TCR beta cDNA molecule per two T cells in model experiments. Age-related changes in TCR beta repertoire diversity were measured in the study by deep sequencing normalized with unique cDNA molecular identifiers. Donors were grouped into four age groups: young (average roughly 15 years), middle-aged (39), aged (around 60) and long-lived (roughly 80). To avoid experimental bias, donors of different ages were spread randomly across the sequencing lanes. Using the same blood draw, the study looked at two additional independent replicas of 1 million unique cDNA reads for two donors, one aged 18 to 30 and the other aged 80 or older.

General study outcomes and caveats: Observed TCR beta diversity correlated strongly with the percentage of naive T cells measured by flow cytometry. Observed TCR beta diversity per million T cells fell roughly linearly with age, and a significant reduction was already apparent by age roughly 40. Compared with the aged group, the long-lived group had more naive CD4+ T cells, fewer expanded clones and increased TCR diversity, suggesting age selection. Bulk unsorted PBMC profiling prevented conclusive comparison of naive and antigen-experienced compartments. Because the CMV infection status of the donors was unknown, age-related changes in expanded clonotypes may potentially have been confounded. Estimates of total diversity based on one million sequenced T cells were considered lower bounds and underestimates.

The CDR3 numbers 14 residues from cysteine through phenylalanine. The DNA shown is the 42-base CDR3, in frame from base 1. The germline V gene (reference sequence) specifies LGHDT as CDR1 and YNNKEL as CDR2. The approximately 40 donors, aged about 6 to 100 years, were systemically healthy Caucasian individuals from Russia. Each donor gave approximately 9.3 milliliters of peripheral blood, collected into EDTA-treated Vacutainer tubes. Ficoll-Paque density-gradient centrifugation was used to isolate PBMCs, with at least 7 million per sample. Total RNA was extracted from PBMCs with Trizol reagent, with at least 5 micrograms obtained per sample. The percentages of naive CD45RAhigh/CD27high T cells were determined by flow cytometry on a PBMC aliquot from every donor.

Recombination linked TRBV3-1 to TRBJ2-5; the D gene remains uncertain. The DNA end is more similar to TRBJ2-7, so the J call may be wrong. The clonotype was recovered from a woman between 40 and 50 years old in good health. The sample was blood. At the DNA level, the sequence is TGTGCCAGCAGCCCAGCATGGGCGACCTACGAGCAGTACTTC. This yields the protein CASSPAWATYEQYF.